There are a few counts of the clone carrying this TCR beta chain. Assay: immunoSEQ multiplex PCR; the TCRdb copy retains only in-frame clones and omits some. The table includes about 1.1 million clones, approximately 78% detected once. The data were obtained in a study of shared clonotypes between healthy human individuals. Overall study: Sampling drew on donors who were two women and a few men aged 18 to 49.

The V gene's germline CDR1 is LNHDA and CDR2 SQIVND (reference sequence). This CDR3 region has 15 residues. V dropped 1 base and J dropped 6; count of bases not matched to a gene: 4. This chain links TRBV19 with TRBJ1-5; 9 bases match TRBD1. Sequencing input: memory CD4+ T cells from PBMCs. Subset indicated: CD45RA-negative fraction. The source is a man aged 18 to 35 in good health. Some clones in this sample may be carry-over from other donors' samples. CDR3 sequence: CASSIGGQGSQPQHF. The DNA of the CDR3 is TGTGCCAGTAGTATAGGGGGACAGGGCTCTCAGCCCCAGCATTTT.